This T cell receptor beta chain was recorded in a study of blood T cell repertoires in COVID-19. Data came from immunoSEQ multiplex PCR; TCRdb stores just in-frame clones and leaves some out. The sample lists about 380,000 clones, about 87% seen once, with 1% to 1.5% in the top ten. The sequence came from a man aged 25-45 years who had recovered from COVID-19. Material for sequencing was PBMCs or T cells enriched from blood (not recorded which).

The CDR3 is CASSPRQRNSPLHF. CDR3 DNA sequence: TGTGCCAGCTCACCGCGTCAGCGTAATTCACCCCTCCACTTT. This chain uses TRBV18 with TRBJ1-6; D gene unclear. Germline assignment: CDR1 KGHSH and CDR2 LQKENI. The CDR3 loop spans 14 amino acids. The V and J ends lost 3 bases and 6 bases respectively, with 9 bases between them.